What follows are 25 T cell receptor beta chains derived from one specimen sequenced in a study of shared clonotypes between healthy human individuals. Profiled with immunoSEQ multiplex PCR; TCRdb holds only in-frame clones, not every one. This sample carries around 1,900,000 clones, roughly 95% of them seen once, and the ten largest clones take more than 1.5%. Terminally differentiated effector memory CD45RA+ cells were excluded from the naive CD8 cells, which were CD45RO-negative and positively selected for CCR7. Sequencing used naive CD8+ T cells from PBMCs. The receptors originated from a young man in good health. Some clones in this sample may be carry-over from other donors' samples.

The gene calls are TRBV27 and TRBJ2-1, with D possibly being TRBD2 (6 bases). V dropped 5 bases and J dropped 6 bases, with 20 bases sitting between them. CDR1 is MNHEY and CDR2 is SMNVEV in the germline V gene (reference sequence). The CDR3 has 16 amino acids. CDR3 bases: TGTGCCAGCAGTCCCTTGGGGGGAGAAGGTTTCAATGAGCAGTTCTTC. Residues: CASSPLGGEGFNEQFF.

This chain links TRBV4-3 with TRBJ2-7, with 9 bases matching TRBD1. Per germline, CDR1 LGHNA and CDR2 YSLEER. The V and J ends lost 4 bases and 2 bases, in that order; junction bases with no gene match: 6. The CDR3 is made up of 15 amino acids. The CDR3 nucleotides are TGCGCCAGCAGCCCCGGGGACAGGGTTACCTACGAGCAGTACTTC. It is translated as CASSPGDRVTYEQYF.

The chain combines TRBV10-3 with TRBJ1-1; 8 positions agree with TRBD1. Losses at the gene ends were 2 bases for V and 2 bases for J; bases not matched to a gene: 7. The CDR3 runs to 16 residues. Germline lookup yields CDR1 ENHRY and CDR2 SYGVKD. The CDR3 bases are TGTGCCATCAGTGAGCCATGGACAGGGCGAAACACTGAAGCTTTCTTT. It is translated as CAISEPWTGRNTEAFF.

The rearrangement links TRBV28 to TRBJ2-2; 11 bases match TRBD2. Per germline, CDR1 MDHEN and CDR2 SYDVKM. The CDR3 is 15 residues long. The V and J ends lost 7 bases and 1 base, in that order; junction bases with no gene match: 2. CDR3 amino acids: CASKGLAENTGELFF. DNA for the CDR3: TGTGCCAGCAAGGGACTAGCGGAGAACACCGGGGAGCTGTTTTTT. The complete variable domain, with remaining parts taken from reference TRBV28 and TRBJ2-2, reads DVKVTQSSRYLVKRTGEKVFLECVQDMDHENMFWYRQDPGLGLRLIYFSYDVKMKEKGDIPEGYSVSREKKERFSLILESASTNQTSMYLCASKGLAENTGELFFGEGSRLTVL.

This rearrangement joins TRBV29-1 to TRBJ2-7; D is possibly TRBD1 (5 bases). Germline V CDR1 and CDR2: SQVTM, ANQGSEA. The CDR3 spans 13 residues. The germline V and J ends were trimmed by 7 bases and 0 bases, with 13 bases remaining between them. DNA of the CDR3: TGCAGCGCAATTGACAGAAACTCCTACGAGCAGTACTTC. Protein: CSAIDRNSYEQYF.

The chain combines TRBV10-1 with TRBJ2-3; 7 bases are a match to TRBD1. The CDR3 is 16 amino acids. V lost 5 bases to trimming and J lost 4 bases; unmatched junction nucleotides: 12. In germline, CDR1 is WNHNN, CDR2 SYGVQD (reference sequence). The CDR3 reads CASSHNMGQLADTQYF. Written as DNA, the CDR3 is TGCGCCAGCAGTCATAATATGGGACAGCTCGCAGATACGCAGTATTTT.

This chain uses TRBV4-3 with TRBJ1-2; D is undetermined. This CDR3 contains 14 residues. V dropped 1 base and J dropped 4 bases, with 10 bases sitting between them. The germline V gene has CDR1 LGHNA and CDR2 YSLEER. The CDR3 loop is CASSQGLFIYGYTF. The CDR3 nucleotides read TGCGCCAGCAGCCAAGGGTTGTTTATCTATGGCTACACCTTC.

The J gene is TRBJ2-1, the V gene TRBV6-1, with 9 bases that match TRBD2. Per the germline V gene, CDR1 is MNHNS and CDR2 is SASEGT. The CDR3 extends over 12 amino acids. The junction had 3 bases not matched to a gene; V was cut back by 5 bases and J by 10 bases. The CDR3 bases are TGTGCCAGCAGTCCACTAGCGGGCGAGCAGTTCTTC. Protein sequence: CASSPLAGEQFF.

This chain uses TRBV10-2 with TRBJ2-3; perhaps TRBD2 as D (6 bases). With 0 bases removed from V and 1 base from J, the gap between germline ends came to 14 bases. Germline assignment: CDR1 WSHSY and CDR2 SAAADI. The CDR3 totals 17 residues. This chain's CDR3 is CASSESAGFMGTDTQYF. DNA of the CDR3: TGCGCCAGCAGTGAGTCGGCGGGGTTTATGGGCACAGATACGCAGTATTTT.

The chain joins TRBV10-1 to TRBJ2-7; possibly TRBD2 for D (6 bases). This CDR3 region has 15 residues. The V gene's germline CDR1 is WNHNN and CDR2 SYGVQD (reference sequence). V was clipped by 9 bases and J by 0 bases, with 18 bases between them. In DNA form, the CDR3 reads TGCGCCAGGAACATGCCCGGGGGAAGCTCCTACGAGCAGTACTTC. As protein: CARNMPGGSSYEQYF.

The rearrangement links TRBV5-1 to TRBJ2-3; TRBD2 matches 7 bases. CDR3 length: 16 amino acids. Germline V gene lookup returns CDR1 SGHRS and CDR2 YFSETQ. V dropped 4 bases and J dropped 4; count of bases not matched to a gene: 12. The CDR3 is CASSPWREMDADTQYF. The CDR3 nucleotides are TGCGCCAGCAGCCCCTGGCGGGAGATGGATGCAGATACGCAGTATTTT.

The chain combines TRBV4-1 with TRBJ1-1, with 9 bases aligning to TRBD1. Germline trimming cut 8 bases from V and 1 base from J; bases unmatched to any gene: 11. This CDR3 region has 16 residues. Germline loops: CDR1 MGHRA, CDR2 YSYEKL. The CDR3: CASRISWGQGNTEAFF. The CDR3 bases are TGCGCCAGCCGCATTTCTTGGGGACAGGGGAACACTGAAGCTTTCTTT.

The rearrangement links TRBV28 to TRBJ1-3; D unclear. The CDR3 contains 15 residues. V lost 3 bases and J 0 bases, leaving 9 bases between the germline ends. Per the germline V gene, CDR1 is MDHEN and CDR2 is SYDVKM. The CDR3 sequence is CASSFGPRSGNTIYF. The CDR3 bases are TGTGCCAGCAGTTTCGGACCCCGCTCTGGAAACACCATATATTTT.

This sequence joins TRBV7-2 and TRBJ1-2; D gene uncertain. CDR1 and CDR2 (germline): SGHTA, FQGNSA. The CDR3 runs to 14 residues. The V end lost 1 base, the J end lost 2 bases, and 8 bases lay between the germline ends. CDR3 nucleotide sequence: TGTGCCAGCAGCTTAGTAGCGGGGAACTATGGCTACACCTTC. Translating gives CASSLVAGNYGYTF.

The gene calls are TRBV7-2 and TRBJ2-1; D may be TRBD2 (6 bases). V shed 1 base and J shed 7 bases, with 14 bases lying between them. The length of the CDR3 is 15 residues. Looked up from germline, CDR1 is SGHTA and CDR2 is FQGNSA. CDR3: CASSLGSGAGNEQFF. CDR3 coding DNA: TGTGCCAGCAGCTTAGGATCGGGAGCTGGGAATGAGCAGTTCTTC.

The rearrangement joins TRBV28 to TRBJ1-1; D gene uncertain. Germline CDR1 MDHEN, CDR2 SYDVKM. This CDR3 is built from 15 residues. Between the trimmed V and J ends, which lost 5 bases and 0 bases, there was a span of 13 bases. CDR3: CASSLVGEMNTEAFF. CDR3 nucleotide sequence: TGTGCCAGCAGTCTTGTGGGAGAAATGAACACTGAAGCTTTCTTT.

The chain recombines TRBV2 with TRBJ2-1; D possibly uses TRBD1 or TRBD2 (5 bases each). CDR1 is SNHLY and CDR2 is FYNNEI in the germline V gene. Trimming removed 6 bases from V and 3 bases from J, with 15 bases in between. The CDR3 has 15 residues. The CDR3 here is CASSGDRTGYNEQFF. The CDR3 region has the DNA TGTGCCAGCAGCGGGGACCGGACGGGCTACAATGAGCAGTTCTTC.

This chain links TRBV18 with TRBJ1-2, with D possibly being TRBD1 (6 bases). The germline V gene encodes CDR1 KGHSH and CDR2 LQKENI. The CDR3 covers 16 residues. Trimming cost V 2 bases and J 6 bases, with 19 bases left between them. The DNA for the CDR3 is TGTGCCAGCTCACCAAGCTCTGCAGGGGCGGGGGATGGCTACACCTTC. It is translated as CASSPSSAGAGDGYTF.

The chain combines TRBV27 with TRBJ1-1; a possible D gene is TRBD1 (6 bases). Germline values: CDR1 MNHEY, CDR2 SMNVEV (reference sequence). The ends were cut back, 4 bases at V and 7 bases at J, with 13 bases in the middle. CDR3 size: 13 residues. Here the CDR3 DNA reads TGTGCCAGCAGTTGGGGGGCAGGGGATGAAGCTTTCTTT. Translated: CASSWGAGDEAFF.

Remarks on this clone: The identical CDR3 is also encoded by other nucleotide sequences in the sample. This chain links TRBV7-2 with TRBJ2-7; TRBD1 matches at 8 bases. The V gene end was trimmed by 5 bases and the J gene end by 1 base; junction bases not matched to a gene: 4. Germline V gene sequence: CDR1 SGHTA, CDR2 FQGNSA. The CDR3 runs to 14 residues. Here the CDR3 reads CASSPTGGSYEQYF. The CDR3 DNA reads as TGTGCCAGCAGCCCTACAGGGGGATCCTACGAGCAGTACTTC.

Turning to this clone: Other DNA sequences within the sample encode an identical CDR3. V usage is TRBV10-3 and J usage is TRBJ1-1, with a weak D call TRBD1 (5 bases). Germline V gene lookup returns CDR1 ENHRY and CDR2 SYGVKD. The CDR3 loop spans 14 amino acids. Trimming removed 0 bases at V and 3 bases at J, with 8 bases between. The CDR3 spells CAISESRGYTEAFF. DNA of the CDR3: TGTGCCATCAGTGAGTCACGGGGGTACACTGAAGCTTTCTTT.

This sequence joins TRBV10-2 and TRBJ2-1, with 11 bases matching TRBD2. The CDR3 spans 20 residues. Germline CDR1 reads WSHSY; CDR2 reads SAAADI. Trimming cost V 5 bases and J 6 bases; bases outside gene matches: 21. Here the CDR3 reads CASSRPWGRLAGRTVNEQFF. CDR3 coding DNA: TGCGCCAGCAGTCGCCCCTGGGGACGACTAGCGGGACGGACGGTCAATGAGCAGTTCTTC.

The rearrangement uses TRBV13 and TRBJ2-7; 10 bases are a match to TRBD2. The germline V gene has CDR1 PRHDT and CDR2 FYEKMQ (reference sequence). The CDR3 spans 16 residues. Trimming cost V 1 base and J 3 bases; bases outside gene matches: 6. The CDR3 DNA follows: TGTGCCAGCAGCTTAGCTAGCGGGAGTGCGGGCTACGAGCAGTACTTC. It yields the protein CASSLASGSAGYEQYF. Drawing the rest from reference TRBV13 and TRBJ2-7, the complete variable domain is AAGVIQSPRHLIKEKRETATLKCYPIPRHDTVYWYQQGPGQDPQFLISFYEKMQSDKGSIPDRFSAQQFSDYHSELNMSSLELGDSALYFCASSLASGSAGYEQYFGPGTRLTVT.

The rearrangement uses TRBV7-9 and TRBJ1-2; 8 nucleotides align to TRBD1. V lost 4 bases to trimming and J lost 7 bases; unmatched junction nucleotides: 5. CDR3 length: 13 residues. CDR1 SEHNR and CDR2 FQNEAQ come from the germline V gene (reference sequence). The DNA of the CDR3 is TGTGCCAGCAGCTCAGGGGGCTCTGTTGGCTACACCTTC. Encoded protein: CASSSGGSVGYTF. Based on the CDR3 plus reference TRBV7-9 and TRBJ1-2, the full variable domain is DTGVSQNPRHKITKRGQNVTFRCDPISEHNRLYWYRQTLGQGPEFLTYFQNEAQLEKSRLLSDRFSAERPKGSFSTLEIQRTEQGDSAMYLCASSSGGSVGYTFGSGTRLTVV.

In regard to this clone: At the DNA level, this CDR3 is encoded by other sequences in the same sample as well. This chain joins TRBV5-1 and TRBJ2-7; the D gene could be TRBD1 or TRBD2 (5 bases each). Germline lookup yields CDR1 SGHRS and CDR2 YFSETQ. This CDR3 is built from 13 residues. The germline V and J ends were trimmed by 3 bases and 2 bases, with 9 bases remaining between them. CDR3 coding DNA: TGCGCCAGCAGCTGGGACGGGACCTACGAGCAGTACTTC. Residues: CASSWDGTYEQYF.